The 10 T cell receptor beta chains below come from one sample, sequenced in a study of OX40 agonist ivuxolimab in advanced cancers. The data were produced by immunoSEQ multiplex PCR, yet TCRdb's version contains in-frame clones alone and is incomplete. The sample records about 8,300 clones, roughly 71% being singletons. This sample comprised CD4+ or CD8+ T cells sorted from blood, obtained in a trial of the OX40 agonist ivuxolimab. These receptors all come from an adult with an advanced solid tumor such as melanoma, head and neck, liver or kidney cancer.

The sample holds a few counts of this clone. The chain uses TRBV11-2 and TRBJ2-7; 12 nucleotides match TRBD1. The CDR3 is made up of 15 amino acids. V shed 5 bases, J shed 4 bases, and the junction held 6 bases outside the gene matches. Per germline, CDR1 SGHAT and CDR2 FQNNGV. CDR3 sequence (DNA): TGTGCCAGCAGCAACCGGGACAGGGGGCTATACGAGCAGTACTTC. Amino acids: CASSNRDRGLYEQYF.

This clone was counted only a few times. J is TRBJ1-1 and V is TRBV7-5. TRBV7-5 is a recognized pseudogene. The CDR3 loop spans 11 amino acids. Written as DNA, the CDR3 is TGTGCCAGACCTAACACCTCTGAAGCTTTCTTT. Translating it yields CARPNTSEAFF.

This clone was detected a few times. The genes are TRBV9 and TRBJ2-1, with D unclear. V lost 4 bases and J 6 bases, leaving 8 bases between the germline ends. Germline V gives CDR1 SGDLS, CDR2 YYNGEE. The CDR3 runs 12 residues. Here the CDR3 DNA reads TGTGCCAGCAGCTTAGGCTCCAATGAGCAGTTCTTC. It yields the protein CASSLGSNEQFF.

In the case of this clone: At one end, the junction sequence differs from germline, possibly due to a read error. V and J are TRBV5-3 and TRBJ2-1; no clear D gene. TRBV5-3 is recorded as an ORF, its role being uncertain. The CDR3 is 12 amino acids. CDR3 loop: CASSSWVNEQFF. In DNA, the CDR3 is TGTGCCAGCAGCTCGTGGGTCAATGAGCAGTTCTTC.

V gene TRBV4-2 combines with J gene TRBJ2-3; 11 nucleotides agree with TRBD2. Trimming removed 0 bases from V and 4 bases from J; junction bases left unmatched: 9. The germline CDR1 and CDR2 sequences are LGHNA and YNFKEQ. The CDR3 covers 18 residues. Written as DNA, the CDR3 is TGTGCCAGCAGCCAAGAGGAGGCTAGCGGGGGGTTCCCAGATACGCAGTATTTT. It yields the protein CASSQEEASGGFPDTQYF.

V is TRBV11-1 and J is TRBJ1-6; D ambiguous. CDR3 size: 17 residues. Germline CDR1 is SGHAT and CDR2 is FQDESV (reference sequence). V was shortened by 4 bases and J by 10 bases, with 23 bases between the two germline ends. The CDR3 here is CASSSHDFAGSRSPLHF. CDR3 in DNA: TGTGCCAGCAGCTCCCATGATTTTGCAGGTTCGCGCTCACCCCTCCACTTT.

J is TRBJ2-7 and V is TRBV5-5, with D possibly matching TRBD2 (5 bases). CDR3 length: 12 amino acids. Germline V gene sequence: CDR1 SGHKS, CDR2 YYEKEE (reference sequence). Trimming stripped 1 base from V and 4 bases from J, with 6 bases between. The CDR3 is CASSLRGYEQYF. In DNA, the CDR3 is TGTGCCAGCAGCTTGCGGGGTTACGAGCAGTACTTC.

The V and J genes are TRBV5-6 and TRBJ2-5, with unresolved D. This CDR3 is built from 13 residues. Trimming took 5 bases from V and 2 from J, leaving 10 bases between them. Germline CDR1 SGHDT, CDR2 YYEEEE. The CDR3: CASSEQVQETQYF. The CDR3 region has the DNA TGTGCCAGCAGTGAGCAGGTACAAGAGACCCAGTACTTC.

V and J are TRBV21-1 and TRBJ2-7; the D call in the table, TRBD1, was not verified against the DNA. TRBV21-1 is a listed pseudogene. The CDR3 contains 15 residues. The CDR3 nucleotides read TGTGCCAGCAGCCCCATCCGACAGAATACCTACGAGCAGTACTTC. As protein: CASSPIRQNTYEQYF.

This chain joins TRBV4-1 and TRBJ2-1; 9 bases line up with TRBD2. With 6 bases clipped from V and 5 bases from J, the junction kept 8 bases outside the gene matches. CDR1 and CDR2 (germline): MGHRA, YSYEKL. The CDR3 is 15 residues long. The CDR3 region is CASRERLAVNNEQFF. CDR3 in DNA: TGCGCCAGCAGAGAAAGACTAGCGGTCAACAATGAGCAGTTCTTC.